This T cell receptor beta chain derives from a study of memory CD4+ T cells and cytomegalovirus serostatus. Single viable CD3+CD4+CD8-CD45RO+ cells were sorted as the memory CD4+ T cells. Here immunoSEQ multiplex PCR was the method, and the copy in TCRdb shows in-frame clones only, minus some. Of approximately 42,000 clones in the sample, around 80% were seen once. The CDR3 has 20 amino acids. V lost 1 base to trimming and J lost 2 bases, with 25 bases between them. Germline lookup yields CDR1 SGHRS and CDR2 YFSETQ. Sequencing input: memory CD4+ T cells from blood. The sequence was obtained from an adult in good health and CMV-seronegative. This chain joins TRBV5-1 and TRBJ1-3; tentative D call: TRBD1 (5 bases). The CDR3 region is CASSLFPIRSEGSAGNTIYF. CDR3 bases: TGCGCCAGCAGCTTGTTTCCCATAAGGAGCGAGGGGTCGGCTGGAAACACCATATATTTT.